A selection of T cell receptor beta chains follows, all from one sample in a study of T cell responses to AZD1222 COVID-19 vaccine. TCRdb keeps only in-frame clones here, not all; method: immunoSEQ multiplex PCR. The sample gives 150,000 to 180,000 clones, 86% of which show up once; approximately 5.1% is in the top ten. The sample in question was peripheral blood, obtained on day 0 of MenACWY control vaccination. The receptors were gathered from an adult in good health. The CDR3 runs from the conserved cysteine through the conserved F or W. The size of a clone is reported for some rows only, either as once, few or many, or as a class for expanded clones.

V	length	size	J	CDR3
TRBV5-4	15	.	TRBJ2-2	CASSLLQGAPGELFF
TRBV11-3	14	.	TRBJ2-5	CASTRDMQQETQYF
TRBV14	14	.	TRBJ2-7	CASSQGRNSYEQYF
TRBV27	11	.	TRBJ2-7	CASSVGYEQYF
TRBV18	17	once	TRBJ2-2	CASSPYAGTGNTGELFF
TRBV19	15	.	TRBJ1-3	CASSITTGAGNTIYF
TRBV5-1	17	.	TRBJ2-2	CASSRLRQGANTGELFF
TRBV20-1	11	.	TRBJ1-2	CSANLVRGYTF
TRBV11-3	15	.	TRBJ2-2	CASSLEGDHTGELFF
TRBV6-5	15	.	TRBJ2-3	CASSPRGARADTQYF
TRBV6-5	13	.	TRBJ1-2	CASSQGPDYGYTF
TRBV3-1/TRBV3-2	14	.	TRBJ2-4	CASSSRDRAAIQYF
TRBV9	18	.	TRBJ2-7	CASSKEGGTGGAGYEQYF
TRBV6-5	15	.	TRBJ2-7	CASRKRLADSYEQYF
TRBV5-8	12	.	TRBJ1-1	CASSDMNTEAFF
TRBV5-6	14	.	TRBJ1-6	CASSPDGPNSPLHF
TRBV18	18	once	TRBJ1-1	CASSPQGRDEIMNTEAFF
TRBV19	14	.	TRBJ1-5	CASSIRDRNQPQHF
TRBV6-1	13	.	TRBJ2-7	CASSETPYAEQYF
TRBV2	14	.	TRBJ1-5	CASSIGQPNQPQHF
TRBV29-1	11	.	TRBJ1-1	CSGQEGSGAFF
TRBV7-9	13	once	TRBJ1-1	CASSLDQGTEAFF
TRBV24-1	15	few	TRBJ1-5	CATSDGQGGGQPQHF
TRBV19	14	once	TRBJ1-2	CASSIVGGAYGYTF
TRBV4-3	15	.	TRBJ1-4	CASSQGQGANEKLFF
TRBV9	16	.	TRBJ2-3	CASSVDGTGVTDTQYF
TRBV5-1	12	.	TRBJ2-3	CASSFSADTQYF
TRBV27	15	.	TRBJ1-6	CASNSGSDLNSPLHF
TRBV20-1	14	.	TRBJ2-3	CSASHQGSTDTQYF
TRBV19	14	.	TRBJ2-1	CASSPGLASNEQFF
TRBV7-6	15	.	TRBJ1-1	CASSSTGTRNTEAFF
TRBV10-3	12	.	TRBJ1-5	CAIRNHDQPQHF
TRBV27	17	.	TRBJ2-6	CASSLGQVFSGANVLTF
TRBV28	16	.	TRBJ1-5	CASSLIKGTRDQPQHF
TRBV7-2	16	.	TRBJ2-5	CASSLGLAGGPETQYF
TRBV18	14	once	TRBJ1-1	CASSPMWEDTEAFF
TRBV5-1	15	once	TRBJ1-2	CASSLAEQGRDGYTF
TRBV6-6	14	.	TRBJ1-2	CASSLGPFSDGYTF
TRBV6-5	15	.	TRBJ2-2	CASSRAGGNTGELFF
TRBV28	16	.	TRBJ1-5	CASSLWRQGFGQPQHF
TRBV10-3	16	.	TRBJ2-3	CAISEYRGVRTDTQYF
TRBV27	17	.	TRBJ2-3	CASRPRQGPTSTDTQYF
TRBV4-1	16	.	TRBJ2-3	CASTSRAGGPTDTQYF